Listed below are T cell receptor beta chains from one sample, sequenced in a study of T cell responses to AZD1222 COVID-19 vaccine. Produced via immunoSEQ multiplex PCR; TCRdb's table is partial and in-frame only. The table shows about 120,000 clones, with 81% occurring only once. Specimen: peripheral blood, collected on day 0 of AZD1222 vaccination. The receptors here all came from an adult in good health. CDR3s include the opening cysteine and the closing phenylalanine or tryptophan. A D gene is named only where the DNA matches it firmly. The listing skips clone size in some rows; elsewhere it reads once, few, many or a size class.

D	size	J	V	CDR3	DNA
NA	NA	TRBJ2-6	TRBV5-6	CASRIYGANVLTF	TGTGCCAGCAGGATATATGGGGCCAACGTCCTGACTTTC
NA	NA	TRBJ2-7	TRBV27	CASSTRGYEQYF	TGTGCCAGCAGTACACGGGGCTACGAGCAGTACTTC
NA	many	TRBJ1-2	TRBV27	CASSLTSRPYGYTF	TGTGCCAGCAGTCTTACCTCTAGACCGTATGGCTACACCTTC
NA	NA	TRBJ2-7	TRBV6-1	CASTSTTGYEQYF	TGTGCCAGCACCTCCACGACAGGCTACGAGCAGTACTTC
NA	NA	TRBJ1-2	TRBV19	CATGDQSNYGYTF	TGTGCCACGGGCGATCAATCTAACTATGGCTACACCTTC
TRBD2	NA	TRBJ2-1	TRBV7-6	CASSLAPSGGPRGEQFF	TGTGCCAGCAGCTTAGCTCCTAGCGGGGGGCCCAGGGGTGAGCAGTTCTTC
NA	NA	TRBJ1-6	TRBV9	CASSPGQGFYNSPLHF	TGTGCCAGCAGCCCCGGTCAGGGTTTCTATAATTCACCCCTCCACTTT
NA	NA	TRBJ1-1	TRBV5-4	CASSSALGNTEAFF	TGTGCCAGCAGCTCGGCCCTAGGGAACACTGAAGCTTTCTTT
NA	once	TRBJ1-1	TRBV28	CASSLGGVDTEAFF	TGTGCCAGCAGTTTAGGCGGGGTCGACACTGAAGCTTTCTTT
NA	NA	TRBJ2-3	TRBV4-1	CASSQDRVGVLGDTQYF	TGCGCCAGCAGCCAAGATCGGGTAGGGGTTCTTGGAGATACGCAGTATTTT
NA	NA	TRBJ1-2	TRBV9	CASSEATKPHF	TGTGCCAGCAGCGAGGCTACGAAACCCCACTTC
TRBD1	NA	TRBJ1-2	TRBV5-1	CASFNQGAGGYTF	TGCGCCAGCTTTAATCAGGGGGCGGGCGGCTACACCTTC
TRBD1	NA	TRBJ1-1	TRBV5-4	CASSLGTGARKNTEAFF	TGTGCCAGCAGCTTGGGGACAGGGGCGAGAAAGAACACTGAAGCTTTCTTT
NA	NA	TRBJ2-1	TRBV18	CASSHLSYNEQFF	TGTGCCAGCTCACACCTCTCCTACAATGAGCAGTTCTTC
TRBD1	NA	TRBJ2-1	TRBV6-1	CASSDGTGVFIEQFF	TGTGCCAGCAGTGACGGGACAGGGGTTTTCATTGAGCAGTTCTTC
NA	NA	TRBJ1-5	TRBV15	CATSRSGTPSNQPQHF	TGTGCCACCAGCAGATCCGGGACACCGAGCAATCAGCCCCAGCATTTT
TRBD2	once	TRBJ2-1	TRBV6-2/TRBV6-3	CASSYGLAGVNEQFF	TGTGCCAGCAGTTACGGCCTAGCGGGAGTGAATGAGCAGTTCTTC
NA	NA	TRBJ1-2	TRBV30	CAGQRGSDGYTF	TGTGCCGGACAAAGGGGGAGCGATGGCTACACCTTC
TRBD2	NA	TRBJ2-3	TRBV27	CASSSPSGKTSDTQYF	TGTGCCAGCAGTTCCCCTAGCGGGAAAACGTCAGATACGCAGTATTTT
NA	NA	TRBJ2-6	TRBV29-1	CSVGMGSGANVLTF	TGCAGCGTTGGGATGGGCTCTGGGGCCAACGTCCTGACTTTC
NA	NA	TRBJ2-7	TRBV21-1	CASSPRDRGPYEQYF	TGTGCCAGCAGCCCCAGGGACAGGGGCCCCTACGAGCAGTACTTC
NA	NA	TRBJ2-7	TRBV6-5	CASRTLSSYEQYF	TGTGCCAGCAGGACCCTCAGCTCCTACGAGCAGTACTTC
NA	NA	TRBJ2-5	TRBV6-5	CASSPGQYLGDQYF	TGTGCCAGCAGTCCCGGACAGTACTTAGGAGACCAGTACTTC
NA	NA	TRBJ1-1	TRBV6-5	CASRPPVATEAFF	TGTGCCAGTCGACCGCCAGTAGCCACTGAAGCTTTCTTT
TRBD1	once	TRBJ2-5	TRBV5-1	CASSLGTGKEETQYF	TGCGCCAGCAGCTTAGGGACAGGGAAGGAAGAGACCCAGTACTTC
NA	NA	TRBJ2-7	TRBV7-9	CASSLAGAGNEQYF	TGTGCCAGCAGCTTAGCTGGGGCGGGGAACGAGCAGTACTTC
TRBD1	NA	TRBJ1-2	TRBV5-1	CASSSAPQGASNYGYTF	TGCGCCAGCAGCTCCGCTCCCCAGGGGGCAAGTAACTATGGCTACACCTTC
NA	NA	TRBJ1-2	TRBV1	CTSSQTLGQGKDGYTF	TGCACCAGCAGCCAAACTTTGGGACAGGGGAAGGATGGCTACACCTTC
NA	NA	TRBJ2-1	TRBV21-1	CASSKGTSGDYNEQFF	TGTGCCAGCAGCAAGGGGACTAGCGGGGACTACAATGAGCAGTTCTTC
NA	NA	TRBJ2-1	TRBV7-9	CASSRELGTNEQFF	TGTGCCAGCAGCCGAGAACTAGGTACAAATGAGCAGTTCTTC
TRBD1	NA	TRBJ1-1	TRBV7-2	CASSADRGISEAFF	TGTGCCAGCAGCGCCGACAGGGGAATATCTGAAGCTTTCTTT
NA	few	TRBJ1-1	TRBV11-3	CASSLGKNTEAFF	TGTGCCAGCAGCCTCGGGAAGAACACTGAAGCTTTCTTT
TRBD2	NA	TRBJ2-1	TRBV5-1	CASSPASGAYNEQFF	TGCGCCAGCAGCCCTGCTAGCGGCGCCTACAATGAGCAGTTCTTC
NA	NA	TRBJ1-2	TRBV28	CASTLRSSYYGYTF	TGTGCCAGCACTCTTAGGAGCTCCTACTATGGCTACACCTTC
NA	NA	TRBJ2-7	TRBV5-4	CASSLGWGDYEQYF	TGTGCCAGCAGCTTGGGGTGGGGGGACTACGAGCAGTACTTC
TRBD1	NA	TRBJ2-3	TRBV24-1	CATSDPGGGTGLADTQYF	TGTGCCACCAGTGACCCTGGGGGGGGGACAGGGTTAGCAGATACGCAGTATTTT
NA	NA	TRBJ1-3	TRBV28	CASSPGGVTGSSGNTIYF	TGTGCCAGCAGTCCTGGGGGGGTGACAGGAAGCTCTGGAAACACCATATATTTT
TRBD2	NA	TRBJ2-3	TRBV6-2/TRBV6-3	CASSLTSGSTDTQYF	TGTGCCAGCAGTTTGACTAGCGGGAGCACAGATACGCAGTATTTT
NA	NA	TRBJ1-1	TRBV12-5	CASGFQGNTEAFF	TGTGCTAGTGGTTTCCAGGGCAACACTGAAGCTTTCTTT